Sequencing of this T cell receptor (beta chain) was carried out in a study of T cell changes during pregnancy in multiple sclerosis. Sequenced by immunoSEQ multiplex PCR; TCRdb stores in-frame clones only, minus some. The sample consists of about 40,000 clones, 92% of them appearing once. This CDR3 spans 15 amino acids. Germline-derived CDR1 and CDR2 are MDHEN and SYDVKM. Deletions cut 7 bases from V and 4 bases from J, with 17 bases between. The sample consisted of CD4+ T cells from peripheral blood mononuclear cells, taken before pregnancy. The TCR was taken from a female donor with multiple sclerosis, enrolled in a pregnancy study. The chain couples TRBV28 to TRBJ2-1; a possible D gene is TRBD2 (5 bases). CDR3 bases: TGTGCCAGCACCCGAACTAGACGGGCTTACAATGAGCAGTTCTTC. This sequence encodes CASTRTRRAYNEQFF.